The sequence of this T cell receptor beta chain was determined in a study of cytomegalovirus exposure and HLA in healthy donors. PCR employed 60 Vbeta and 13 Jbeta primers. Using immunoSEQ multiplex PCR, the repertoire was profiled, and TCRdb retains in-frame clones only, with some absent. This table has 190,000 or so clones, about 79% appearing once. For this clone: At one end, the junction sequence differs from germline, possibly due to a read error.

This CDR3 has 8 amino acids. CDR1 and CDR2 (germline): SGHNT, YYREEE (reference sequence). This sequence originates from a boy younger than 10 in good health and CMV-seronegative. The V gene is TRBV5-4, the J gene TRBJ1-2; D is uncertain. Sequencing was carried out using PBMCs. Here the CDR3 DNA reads TGTGCCAGCAGCTTGGGGGCATTC. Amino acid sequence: CASSLGAF.